This T cell receptor beta chain comes out of a study of shared clonotypes between healthy human individuals. At the level of the study: Each donor's CD8 memory used one plate, CD8 naive two, each CD4 subset three. Study findings and constraints: The authors sampled blood alone, and tissue repertoires likely differ. Some naive CD4 clonotypes, around 4.7%, turned up in common across a handful of donors. In contrast to clonotypes shared by all four donors, non-shared clonotypes had lower generation probabilities.

Germline CDR1 is SQVTM and CDR2 is ANQGSEA. Trimming took 1 base from V and 2 from J; bases not matched to a gene: 18. CDR3 length: 20 residues. The repertoire was sequenced with immunoSEQ multiplex PCR; TCRdb's copy has only in-frame clones and lacks some. The data contain some 1 million clones, roughly 80% of them singletons. This clone came up a few times. Its specificity is unknown. Sequences were obtained from memory CD4+ T cells sorted from blood. Documented subset: CD45RA-negative fraction. This sequence joins TRBV29-1 and TRBJ2-7; 12 nucleotides align to TRBD2. The TCR comes from a man between 18 and 35 years old in good health. This chain's CDR3 is CSVEGRGNLGLAGNPYEQYF. CDR3 in DNA: TGCAGCGTTGAAGGGCGAGGGAACCTAGGACTAGCGGGGAACCCCTACGAGCAGTACTTC.